Sequencing of this T cell receptor (beta chain) was carried out in a study of T cell changes during pregnancy in multiple sclerosis. Sequencing was performed with immunoSEQ multiplex PCR; in TCRdb, only in-frame clones are kept and a portion is missing. The sample lists under 55,000 clones; approximately 90% were seen once. The receptor was isolated from a female donor with multiple sclerosis, enrolled in a pregnancy study. This specimen was CD8+ T cells from peripheral blood mononuclear cells, taken after pregnancy.

CDR3 residues: CASSATLLRLAGGRETGELFF. In DNA form, the CDR3 reads TGTGCCAGCAGCGCCACCCTCCTCCGACTAGCGGGGGGGCGAGAGACCGGGGAGCTGTTTTTT. This sequence joins TRBV6-7 and TRBJ2-2; the match to TRBD2 covers 14 bases. Being an ORF, TRBV6-7 has a function that is uncertain. J was trimmed by 5 bases and V by 6 bases; bases with no gene match: 20. The CDR3 sequence is 21 residues long.